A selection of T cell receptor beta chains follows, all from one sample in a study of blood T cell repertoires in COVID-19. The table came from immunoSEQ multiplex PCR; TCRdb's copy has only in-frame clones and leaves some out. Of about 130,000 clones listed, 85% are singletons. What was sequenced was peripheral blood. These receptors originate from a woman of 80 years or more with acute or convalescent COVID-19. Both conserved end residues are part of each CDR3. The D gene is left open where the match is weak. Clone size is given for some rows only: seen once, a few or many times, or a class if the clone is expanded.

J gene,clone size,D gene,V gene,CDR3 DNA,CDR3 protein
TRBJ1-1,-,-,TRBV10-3,TGTGCCATCAGTGCGACTTTTCAAGCTTTCTTT,CAISATFQAFF
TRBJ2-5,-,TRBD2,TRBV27,TGTGCCAGCAGTAGGACTAGCGGGGTTAAAGAGACCCAGTACTTC,CASSRTSGVKETQYF
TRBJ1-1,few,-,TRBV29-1,TGCAGCGTCCTCAACACTGAAGCTTTCTTT,CSVLNTEAFF
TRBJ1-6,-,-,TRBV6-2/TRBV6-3,TGTGCCAGCAGTTACCTGGCCGGGGGGAATTCACCCCTCCACTTT,CASSYLAGGNSPLHF
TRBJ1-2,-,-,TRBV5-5,TGTGCCAGCAGCTTAAATCCAGAGGGCTATGGCTACACCTTC,CASSLNPEGYGYTF
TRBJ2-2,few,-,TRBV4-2,TGTGCCGCCAGGCAGCCCAACACCGGGGAGCTGTTTTTT,CAARQPNTGELFF
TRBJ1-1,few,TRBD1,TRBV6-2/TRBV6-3,TGTGCCAGCAGTGCAGGGGGCGGGAACACTGAAGCTTTCTTT,CASSAGGGNTEAFF
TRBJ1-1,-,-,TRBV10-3,TGTGCCATCAGCACAGGGCAATGGGCTGAAGCTTTCTTT,CAISTGQWAEAFF
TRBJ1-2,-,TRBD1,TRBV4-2,TGTGCCAGCAGCCATTCGACAGGGGAGGGGAGCTATGGCTACACCTTC,CASSHSTGEGSYGYTF
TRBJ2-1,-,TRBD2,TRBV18,TGTGCCAGCTCACCATCAAGCGGGGGGGAGAGTGAGCAGTTCTTC,CASSPSSGGESEQFF
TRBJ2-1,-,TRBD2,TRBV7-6,TGCGCCAGCACCCGACTAGCGGGGGTGGACTCCTACAATGAGCAGTTCTTC,CASTRLAGVDSYNEQFF
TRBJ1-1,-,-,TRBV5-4,TGTGCCAGCAGCTTGGGCGGAAACACTGAAGCTTTCTTT,CASSLGGNTEAFF
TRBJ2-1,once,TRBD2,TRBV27,TGTGCCAGCAGTTTACGCGGGGGATACAATGAGCAGTTCTTC,CASSLRGGYNEQFF
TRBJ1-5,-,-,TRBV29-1,TGCAGCGTTGTAGCGGGGAATCAGCCCCAGCATTTT,CSVVAGNQPQHF
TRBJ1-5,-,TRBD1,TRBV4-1,TGCGCCAGCAGCCAAGGACAGGGGGCAGGACAGCCCCAGCATTTT,CASSQGQGAGQPQHF
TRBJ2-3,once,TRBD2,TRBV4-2,TGTGCCAGCAGCCAGGAGACTAGCTTTGATACGCAGTATTTT,CASSQETSFDTQYF
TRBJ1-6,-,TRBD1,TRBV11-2,TGTGCCAGCAGCTTAGCCCTAATAACAGGGGGGGTAAATTCACCCCTCCACTTT,CASSLALITGGVNSPLHF